This T cell receptor beta chain was sequenced in a study of tumor and adjacent non-tumor tissue in lung cancer. This sample's RNA came from whole unsorted tissue. More than 3 cm separated this lung sample from the edge of the tumor. General study results and limits: Significantly higher TCR diversity was found in tumor than normal lung.

Of note for this clonotype: Its target is unknown. Relative to the germline gene, one junction end is altered; a read error may explain this.

The CDR3 is 15 residues long. Germline values: CDR1 SGHNT, CDR2 YENEEA. Three rounds of nested PCR, following a modified ARM-PCR protocol, produced the TCRbeta library. Via MiXCR, TCRdb re-called the multiplex PCR reads, giving one row per CDR3 protein. The data show 75,000 to 90,000 distinct CDR3 sequences, more than 75% seen once. The genes are TRBV11-3 and TRBJ2-7; D is unresolved. The TCR comes from a woman between 45 and 60 years old with non-small cell lung cancer. The sequencing input was distant non-tumor lung tissue. The CDR3, as DNA: TGTGCAAGCAGCCACCGTGAAGGAGTGGGGTGCGAGCAGTACTTC. Translating it yields CASSHREGVGCEQYF. Combining the CDR3 with reference TRBV11-3 and TRBJ2-7 gives the whole variable domain EAGVVQSPRYKIIEKKQPVAFWCNPISGHNTLYWYLQNLGQGPELLIRYENEEAVDDSQLPKDRFSAERLKGVDSTLKIQPAELGDSAVYLCASSHREGVGCEQYFGPGTRLTVT.